Ten or more counts support the clone carrying this T cell receptor beta chain. This record comes from a study of spatial heterogeneity in lung cancer. Each TCR cDNA molecule bore a unique molecular identifier. TCRdb re-called the 5' RACE reads through MiXCR, storing one row per CDR3 protein. Among under 20,000 distinct CDR3 sequences listed, 15% to 20% were seen once. Stated time point: sample taken at primary tumor resection. Tumor, nontumor lung or frozen PBMC supplied whole RNA that was sequenced unsorted. V was trimmed by 5 bases and J by 1 base, leaving 12 bases between them. Germline V gene data show CDR1 as SNHLY and CDR2 as FYNNEI. The CDR3 extends over 14 amino acids.

The receptor comes from a male donor with early-stage non-small cell lung cancer. The chain employs TRBV2 and TRBJ2-7; a possible D gene is TRBD2 (6 bases). The specimen comprised PBMCs, sampled at surgery. The CDR3 protein is CASSRDFSSYEQYF. The CDR3 nucleotides are TGTGCCAGCAGTCGGGACTTTTCTTCCTACGAGCAGTACTTC. Using reference TRBV2 and TRBJ2-7 for the parts outside the CDR3, the full variable domain is EPEVTQTPSHQVTQMGQEVILRCVPISNHLYFYWYRQILGQKVEFLVSFYNNEISEKSEIFDDQFSVERPDGSNFTLKIRSTKLEDSAMYFCASSRDFSSYEQYFGPGTRLTVT.